Shown below are 22 T cell receptor beta chains from a single sample sequenced in a study of OX40 agonist ivuxolimab in advanced cancers. The assay was immunoSEQ multiplex PCR, and TCRdb's table has in-frame clones only and misses some. The table lists roughly 100,000 clones, about 85% of them singletons. Sequenced here: CD4+ or CD8+ T cells sorted from blood, sampled in a trial of the OX40 agonist ivuxolimab. All receptors come from an adult with an advanced solid tumor such as melanoma, head and neck, liver or kidney cancer.

V and J are TRBV28 and TRBJ2-1; TRBD2 is a possible D gene (5 bases). CDR1 is MDHEN, CDR2 SYDVKM, per germline. With 2 bases removed from V and 0 bases from J, the gap between germline ends came to 11 bases. CDR3 length: 16 amino acids. In DNA, the CDR3 is TGTGCCAGCAGTTTACGGAGCGGAAGCTCCTACAATGAGCAGTTCTTC. Its protein product is CASSLRSGSSYNEQFF.

The V call is TRBV5-1, the J call TRBJ2-7; tentatively, D is TRBD1 or TRBD2 (5 bases each). The germline CDR1 and CDR2 sequences are SGHRS and YFSETQ. The germline V and J ends were trimmed by 2 bases and 0 bases, with 15 bases remaining between them. The CDR3 contains 16 residues. This chain's CDR3 is CASSFSPLGTSYEQYF. CDR3 nucleotide sequence: TGCGCCAGCAGCTTTAGCCCGCTTGGGACCTCCTACGAGCAGTACTTC. Based on the CDR3 plus reference TRBV5-1 and TRBJ2-7, the full variable domain is KAGVTQTPRYLIKTRGQQVTLSCSPISGHRSVSWYQQTPGQGLQFLFEYFSETQRNKGNFPGRFSGRQFSNSRSEMNVSTLELGDSALYLCASSFSPLGTSYEQYFGPGTRLTVT.

Comment on this clone: Different DNA sequences within this sample yield the same CDR3. V gene TRBV28 combines with J gene TRBJ2-7; D call uncertain. Germline-derived CDR1 and CDR2 are MDHEN and SYDVKM. V shed 2 bases and J shed 0 bases, with 2 bases lying between them. The CDR3 has 12 residues. The CDR3 reads CASSLTSYEQYF. The DNA of the CDR3 is TGTGCCAGCAGTTTAACCTCCTACGAGCAGTACTTC.

This rearrangement joins TRBV28 to TRBJ1-2, with 11 bases identical to TRBD1. There are 16 residues in the CDR3. Losses at the gene ends were 6 bases for V and 5 bases for J; bases not matched to a gene: 11. Germline assignment: CDR1 MDHEN and CDR2 SYDVKM. The CDR3 DNA sequence: TGTGCCAGCAGCCCCAGGGGGGACAGGGGGTTTTATGGCTACACCTTC. Translated, it gives CASSPRGDRGFYGYTF.

The chain employs TRBV12-2 and TRBJ1-2. TRBV12-2 is a pseudogene segment. The CDR3 spans 13 residues. Written as DNA, the CDR3 is TGTGCAAGTCGCTTAGGATCGGCGTTCGGCTACACCTTC. Translating gives CASRLGSAFGYTF.

V is TRBV18 and J is TRBJ1-5; 10 bases line up with TRBD1. Germline CDR1 KGHSH, CDR2 LQKENI. The CDR3 has 15 residues. Trimming took 5 bases from V and 3 from J; bases not matched to a gene: 4. The CDR3 here is CASSGDRGNNQPQHF. In DNA form, the CDR3 reads TGTGCCAGCTCAGGGGACAGGGGTAACAATCAGCCCCAGCATTTT.

The rearrangement joins TRBV27 to TRBJ2-3; D is perhaps TRBD2 (6 bases). CDR1 is MNHEY and CDR2 is SMNVEV in the germline V gene (reference sequence). The V gene lost 0 bases and the J gene lost 0 bases, with 10 bases spanning the gap. The CDR3 totals 16 residues. The CDR3 sequence is CASSLSGGASTDTQYF. For the CDR3, the DNA is TGTGCCAGCAGTTTATCCGGGGGAGCTAGCACAGATACGCAGTATTTT.

The CDR3 sequence: CSGQGAGGNTGELFF. CDR3 bases: TGCAGCGGCCAAGGGGCAGGGGGCAACACCGGGGAGCTGTTTTTT. V usage is TRBV29-1 and J usage is TRBJ2-2, with 8 bases lining up with TRBD1. The CDR3 runs to 15 residues. The J segment lost 2 bases and the V segment lost 7 bases, leaving 9 bases of the junction unmatched. Germline CDR1 and CDR2: SQVTM and ANQGSEA.

The chain has TRBV7-2 and TRBJ2-7; tentative D call: TRBD2 (5 bases). The CDR3 has 15 residues. The germline V and J ends were trimmed by 0 bases and 3 bases, with 12 bases remaining between them. Germline CDR1 is SGHTA and CDR2 is FQGNSA. CDR3 coding DNA: TGTGCCAGCAGCTTAGCGGGAGACGGCTTCTACGAGCAGTACTTC. This codes for CASSLAGDGFYEQYF.

The V and J genes are TRBV29-1 and TRBJ2-5, with TRBD1 matching 10 bases. The J segment lost 0 bases and the V segment lost 6 bases, leaving 16 bases of the junction unmatched. CDR3 length: 18 residues. Germline CDR1 is SQVTM and CDR2 is ANQGSEA. In nucleotides, the CDR3 is TGCAGCGTACGAGGACAGGGGGAACATGAGTACAACCAAGAGACCCAGTACTTC. It translates to CSVRGQGEHEYNQETQYF.

The chain couples TRBV4-2 to TRBJ2-7, with 8 bases identical to TRBD2. Looked up from germline, CDR1 is LGHNA and CDR2 is YNFKEQ. V trimming: 0 bases; J trimming: 4 bases; junction bases outside the gene matches: 2. This CDR3 contains 14 residues. The DNA of the CDR3 is TGTGCCAGCAGCCAAGAATCTAGCGGGTACGAGCAGTACTTC. This sequence encodes CASSQESSGYEQYF.

The chain carries TRBV19 and TRBJ2-5; 8 bases line up with TRBD1. Germline assignment: CDR1 LNHDA and CDR2 SQIVND (reference sequence). V gave up 4 bases and J gave up 8 bases; unmatched junction bases: 6. The CDR3 length is 13 residues. CDR3 region: CASSTGQGLTQYF. The DNA for the CDR3 is TGTGCCAGTAGTACCGGACAGGGTCTCACCCAGTACTTC. Together with reference TRBV19 and TRBJ2-5, the CDR3 gives the full variable domain: DGGITQSPKYLFRKEGQNVTLSCEQNLNHDAMYWYRQDPGQGLRLIYYSQIVNDFQKGDIAEGYSVSREKKESFPLTVTSAQKNPTAFYLCASSTGQGLTQYFGPGTRLLVL.

CDR3 bases: TGTGCCAGCAATAAGGGGGCGAACACTGAAGCTTTCTTT. Encoded protein: CASNKGANTEAFF. The chain uses TRBV6-1 and TRBJ1-1; 7 bases fit TRBD1. The CDR3 covers 13 residues. V lost 7 bases and J lost 1; bases outside the gene matches: 3. Germline lookup yields CDR1 MNHNS and CDR2 SASEGT.

CDR3 region: CSVEVWAGGDAGELFF. The CDR3 nucleotides are TGCAGCGTTGAAGTTTGGGCAGGGGGGGATGCCGGGGAGCTGTTTTTT. The chain couples TRBV29-1 to TRBJ2-2; D is perhaps TRBD1 or TRBD2 (7 bases each). In germline, CDR1 is SQVTM, CDR2 ANQGSEA. CDR3 length: 16 residues. Trimming took off 1 base at V and 6 bases at J, with 18 bases between the two ends.

The chain is built from TRBV7-2 and TRBJ2-1; D remains ambiguous. Per germline, CDR1 SGHTA and CDR2 FQGNSA. V was cut by 6 bases and J by 0 bases, with 9 bases left in between. The CDR3 sequence is 14 residues long. The CDR3 sequence is CASSSPTSYNEQFF. Written as DNA, the CDR3 is TGTGCCAGCAGTAGCCCGACCTCCTACAATGAGCAGTTCTTC.

The rearrangement uses TRBV28 and TRBJ1-5; TRBD1 agrees at 7 bases. This CDR3 is 17 amino acids long. The germline gives CDR1 MDHEN, CDR2 SYDVKM. Unmatched junction bases numbered 14, after V lost 6 bases and J lost 3 bases. The CDR3 spells CASSQGGVENNNQPQHF. The CDR3 DNA is TGTGCCAGCAGCCAAGGGGGCGTGGAGAACAACAATCAGCCCCAGCATTTT. Full variable domain (remainder filled in from reference TRBV28 and TRBJ1-5): DVKVTQSSRYLVKRTGEKVFLECVQDMDHENMFWYRQDPGLGLRLIYFSYDVKMKEKGDIPEGYSVSREKKERFSLILESASTNQTSMYLCASSQGGVENNNQPQHFGDGTRLSIL.

Only one count was recorded for this clone. The chain links TRBV6-5 to TRBJ1-2; D ambiguous. The V end lost 5 bases, the J end lost 5 bases, and 12 bases lay between the germline ends. Germline CDR1 MNHEY, CDR2 SVGAGI. The CDR3 has 13 residues. CDR3 DNA: TGTGCCAGCAGTCCACCGGGCTCTTATGGCTACACCTTC. Translation: CASSPPGSYGYTF.

The gene calls are TRBV7-9 and TRBJ2-3; D is possibly TRBD1 or TRBD2 (5 bases each). The CDR3 is 15 amino acids. V was trimmed by 3 bases and J by 2 bases, leaving 12 bases between them. CDR1 is SEHNR, CDR2 FQNEAQ, per germline (reference sequence). The CDR3 nucleotides are TGTGCCAGCAGCTTGAGGGGAACATCCACAGATACGCAGTATTTT. As protein: CASSLRGTSTDTQYF.

The CDR3 region has the DNA TGTGCCAGCAGCCTAGGACTTCTGCTCGAATCGCAGTATTTT. Translated, it gives CASSLGLLLESQYF. The chain is built from TRBV9 and TRBJ2-3; TRBD2 might be the D (5 bases). Germline V gene lookup returns CDR1 SGDLS and CDR2 YYNGEE. The CDR3 contains 14 residues. V was shortened by 4 bases and J by 10 bases, with 19 bases between the two germline ends.

This rearrangement joins TRBV11-3 to TRBJ1-4; D is undetermined. Germline CDR1 and CDR2: SGHNT and YENEEA. CDR3 length: 13 amino acids. V was pared by 7 bases and J by 8 bases, with 14 bases between. CDR3 residues: CASNRGVGEKLFF. As DNA, the CDR3 is TGTGCCAGCAACCGGGGAGTGGGGGAAAAACTGTTTTTT.

The V gene is TRBV28, the J gene TRBJ2-7; D is tentatively TRBD1 or TRBD2 (6 bases each). Between the trimmed V and J ends, which lost 5 bases and 10 bases, there was a span of 12 bases. CDR1 and CDR2 (germline): MDHEN, SYDVKM. This CDR3 has 11 residues. CDR3 in amino acids: CASSGGGRQYF. The DNA for the CDR3 is TGTGCCAGCAGTGGAGGGGGAAGACAGTACTTC. Full variable domain (missing parts from reference TRBV28 and TRBJ2-7): DVKVTQSSRYLVKRTGEKVFLECVQDMDHENMFWYRQDPGLGLRLIYFSYDVKMKEKGDIPEGYSVSREKKERFSLILESASTNQTSMYLCASSGGGRQYFGPGTRLTVT.

The chain has TRBV7-2 and TRBJ2-1, with D hard to call. The V end lost 0 bases, the J end lost 8 bases, and 14 bases lay between the germline ends. Per germline, CDR1 SGHTA and CDR2 FQGNSA. CDR3 size: 15 residues. The CDR3 protein is CASSLAGSAVYEQFF. DNA for the CDR3: TGTGCCAGCAGCTTAGCTGGGTCGGCGGTCTATGAGCAGTTCTTC.